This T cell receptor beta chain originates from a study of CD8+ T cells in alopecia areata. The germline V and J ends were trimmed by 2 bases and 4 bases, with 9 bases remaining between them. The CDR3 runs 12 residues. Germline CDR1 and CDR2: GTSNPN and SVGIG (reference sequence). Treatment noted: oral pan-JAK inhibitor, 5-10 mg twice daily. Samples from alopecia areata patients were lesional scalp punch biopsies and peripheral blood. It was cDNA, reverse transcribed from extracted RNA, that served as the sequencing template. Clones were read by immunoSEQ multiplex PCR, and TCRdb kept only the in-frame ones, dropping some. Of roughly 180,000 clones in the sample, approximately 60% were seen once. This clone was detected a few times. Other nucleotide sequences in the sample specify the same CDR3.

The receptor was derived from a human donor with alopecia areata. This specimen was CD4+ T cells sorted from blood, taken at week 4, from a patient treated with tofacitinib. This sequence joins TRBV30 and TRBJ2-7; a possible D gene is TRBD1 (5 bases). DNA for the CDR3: TGTGCCTGGAGTCCGACAGCGTACGAGCAGTACTTC. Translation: CAWSPTAYEQYF. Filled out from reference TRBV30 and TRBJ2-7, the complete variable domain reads SQTIHQWPATLVQPVGSPLSLECTVEGTSNPNLYWYRQAAGRGLQLLFYSVGIGQISSEVPQNLSASRPQDRQFILSSKKLLLSDSGFYLCAWSPTAYEQYFGPGTRLTVT.